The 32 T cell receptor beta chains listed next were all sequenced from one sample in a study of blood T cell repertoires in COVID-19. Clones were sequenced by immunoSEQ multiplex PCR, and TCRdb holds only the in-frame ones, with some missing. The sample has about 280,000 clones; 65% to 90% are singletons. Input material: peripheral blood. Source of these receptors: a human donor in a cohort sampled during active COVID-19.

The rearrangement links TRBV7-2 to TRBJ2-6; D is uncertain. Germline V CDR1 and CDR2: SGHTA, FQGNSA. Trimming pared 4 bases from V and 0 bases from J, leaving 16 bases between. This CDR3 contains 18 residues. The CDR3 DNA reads TGTGCCAGCAGCTCTCAGACGGGTTCGCTCTCTGGGGCCAACGTCCTGACTTTC. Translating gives CASSSQTGSLSGANVLTF.

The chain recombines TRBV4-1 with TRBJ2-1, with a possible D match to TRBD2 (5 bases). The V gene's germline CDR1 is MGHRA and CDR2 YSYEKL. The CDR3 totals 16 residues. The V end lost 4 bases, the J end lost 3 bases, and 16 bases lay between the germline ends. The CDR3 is CASSPYVLGNYNEQFF. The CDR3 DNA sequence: TGCGCCAGCAGCCCTTATGTTCTCGGGAACTACAATGAGCAGTTCTTC.

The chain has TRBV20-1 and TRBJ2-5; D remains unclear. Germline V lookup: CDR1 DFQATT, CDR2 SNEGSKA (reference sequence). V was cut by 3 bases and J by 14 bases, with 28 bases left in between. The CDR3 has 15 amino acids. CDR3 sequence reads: CSASFTGGRNGPKYF. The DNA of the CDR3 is TGCAGTGCTAGTTTCACCGGCGGAAGGAACGGCCCCAAATACTTC.

CDR3 amino acids: CASSLGLAGVTDTQYF. CDR3 DNA: TGTGCCAGCAGCTTAGGACTAGCGGGGGTCACAGATACGCAGTATTTT. The rearrangement uses TRBV7-9 and TRBJ2-3; 12 nucleotides match TRBD2. V trimming: 1 base; J trimming: 2 bases; junction bases outside the gene matches: 1. The CDR3 contains 16 residues. Germline CDR1 SEHNR, CDR2 FQNEAQ (reference sequence).

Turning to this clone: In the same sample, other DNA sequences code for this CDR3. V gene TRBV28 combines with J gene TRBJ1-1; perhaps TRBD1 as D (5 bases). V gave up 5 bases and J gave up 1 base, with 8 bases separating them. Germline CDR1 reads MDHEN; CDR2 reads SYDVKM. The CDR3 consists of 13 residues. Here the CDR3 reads CASSLGGNTEAFF. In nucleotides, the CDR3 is TGTGCCAGCAGTCTGGGGGGGAACACTGAAGCTTTCTTT.

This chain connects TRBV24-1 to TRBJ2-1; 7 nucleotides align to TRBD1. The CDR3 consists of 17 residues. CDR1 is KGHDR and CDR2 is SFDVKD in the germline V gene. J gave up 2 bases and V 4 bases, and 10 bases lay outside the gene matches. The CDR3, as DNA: TGTGCCACCAGTGACCCTCAGACAGGGAGCGCCTACAATGAGCAGTTCTTC. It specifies CATSDPQTGSAYNEQFF.

CDR3 nucleotides: TGTGCCAGTAGTATCCTGGGACAGGGCAATTCACCCCTCCACTTT. Translation gives CASSILGQGNSPLHF. V gene TRBV19 combines with J gene TRBJ1-6, with 9 bases lining up with TRBD1. V gave up 3 bases and J gave up 7 bases; unmatched junction bases: 4. The germline CDR1 and CDR2 sequences are LNHDA and SQIVND (reference sequence). The CDR3 sequence is 15 residues long. The complete variable domain, with remaining parts taken from reference TRBV19 and TRBJ1-6, reads DGGITQSPKYLFRKEGQNVTLSCEQNLNHDAMYWYRQDPGQGLRLIYYSQIVNDFQKGDIAEGYSVSREKKESFPLTVTSAQKNPTAFYLCASSILGQGNSPLHFGNGTRLTVT.

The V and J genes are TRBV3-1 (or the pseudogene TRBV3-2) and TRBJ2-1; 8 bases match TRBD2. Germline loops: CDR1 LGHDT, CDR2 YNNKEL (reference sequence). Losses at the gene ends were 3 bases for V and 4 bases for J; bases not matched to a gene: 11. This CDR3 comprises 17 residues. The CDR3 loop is CASSHRVRTSGYNEQFF. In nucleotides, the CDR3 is TGTGCCAGCAGCCACAGGGTGAGAACTAGCGGATACAATGAGCAGTTCTTC.

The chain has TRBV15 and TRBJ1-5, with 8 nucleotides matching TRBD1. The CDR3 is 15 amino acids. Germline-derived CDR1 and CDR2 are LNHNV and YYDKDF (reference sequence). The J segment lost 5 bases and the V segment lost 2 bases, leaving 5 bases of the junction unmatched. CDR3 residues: CATSRLTGGYQPQHF. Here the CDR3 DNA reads TGTGCCACCAGCAGACTAACAGGGGGATATCAGCCCCAGCATTTT.

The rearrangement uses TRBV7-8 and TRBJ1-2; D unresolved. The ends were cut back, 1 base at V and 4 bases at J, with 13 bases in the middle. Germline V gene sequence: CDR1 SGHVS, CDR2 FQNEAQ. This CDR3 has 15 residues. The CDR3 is CASSLVPTSFYGYTF. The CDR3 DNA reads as TGTGCCAGCAGCTTAGTACCAACGAGCTTCTATGGCTACACCTTC.

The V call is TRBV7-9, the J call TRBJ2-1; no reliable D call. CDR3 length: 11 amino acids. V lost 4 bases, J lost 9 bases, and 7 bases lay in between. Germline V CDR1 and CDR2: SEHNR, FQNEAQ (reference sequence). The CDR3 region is CASSSSGEQFF. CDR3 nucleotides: TGTGCCAGCAGCTCCTCGGGTGAGCAGTTCTTC.

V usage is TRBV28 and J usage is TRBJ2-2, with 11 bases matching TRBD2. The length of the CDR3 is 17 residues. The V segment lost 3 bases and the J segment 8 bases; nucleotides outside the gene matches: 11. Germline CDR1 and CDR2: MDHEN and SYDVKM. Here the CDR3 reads CASSLVWLAGGRGELFF. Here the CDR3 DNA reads TGTGCCAGCAGTTTGGTTTGGCTAGCGGGAGGAAGGGGGGAGCTGTTTTTT.

DNA of the CDR3: TGTGCCAGCAGTTTGGGGGACATAAGCACAGATACGCAGTATTTT. Its translation is CASSLGDISTDTQYF. The chain has TRBV27 and TRBJ2-3; maybe TRBD1 (6 bases). CDR1 and CDR2 (germline): MNHEY, SMNVEV (reference sequence). The CDR3 is 15 residues long. Trimming removed 3 bases from V and 0 bases from J, with 10 bases in between.

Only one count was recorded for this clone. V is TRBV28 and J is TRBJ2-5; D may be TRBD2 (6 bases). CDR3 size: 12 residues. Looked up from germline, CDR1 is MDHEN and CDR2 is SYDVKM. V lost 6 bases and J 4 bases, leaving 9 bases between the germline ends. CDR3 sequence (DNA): TGTGCCAGCAGGGTGGGGGGAGAGACCCAGTACTTC. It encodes CASRVGGETQYF.

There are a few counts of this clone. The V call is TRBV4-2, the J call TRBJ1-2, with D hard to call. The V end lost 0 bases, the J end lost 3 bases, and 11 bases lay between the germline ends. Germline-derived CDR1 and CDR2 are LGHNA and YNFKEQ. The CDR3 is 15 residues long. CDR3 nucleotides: TGTGCCAGCAGCCAAGATGGCGGGGTGGACTATGGCTACACCTTC. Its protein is CASSQDGGVDYGYTF.

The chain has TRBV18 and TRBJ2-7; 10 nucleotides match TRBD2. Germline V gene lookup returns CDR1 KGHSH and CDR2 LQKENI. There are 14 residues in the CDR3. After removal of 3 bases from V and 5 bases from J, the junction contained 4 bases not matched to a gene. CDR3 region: CASSPKREGHEQYF. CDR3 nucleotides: TGTGCCAGCTCACCTAAGCGGGAGGGCCACGAGCAGTACTTC.

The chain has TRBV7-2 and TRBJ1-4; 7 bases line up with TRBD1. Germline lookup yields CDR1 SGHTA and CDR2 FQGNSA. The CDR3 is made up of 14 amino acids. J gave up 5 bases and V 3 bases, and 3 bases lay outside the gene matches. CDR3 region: CASSLTGSNEKLFF. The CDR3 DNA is TGTGCCAGCAGCTTGACAGGGTCAAATGAAAAACTGTTTTTT.

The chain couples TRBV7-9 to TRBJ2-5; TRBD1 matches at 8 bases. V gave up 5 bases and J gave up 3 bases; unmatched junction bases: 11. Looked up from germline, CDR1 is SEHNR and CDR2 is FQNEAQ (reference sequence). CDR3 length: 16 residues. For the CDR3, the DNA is TGTGCCAGCAGCGATATTCGACAGGGGCCAAAAGAGACCCAGTACTTC. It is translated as CASSDIRQGPKETQYF.

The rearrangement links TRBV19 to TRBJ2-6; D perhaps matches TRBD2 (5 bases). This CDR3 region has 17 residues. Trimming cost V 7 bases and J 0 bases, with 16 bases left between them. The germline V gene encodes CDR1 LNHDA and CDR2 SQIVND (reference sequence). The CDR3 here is CASKVRGIASGANVLTF. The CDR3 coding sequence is TGTGCCAGTAAGGTACGAGGGATTGCCTCTGGGGCCAACGTCCTGACTTTC.

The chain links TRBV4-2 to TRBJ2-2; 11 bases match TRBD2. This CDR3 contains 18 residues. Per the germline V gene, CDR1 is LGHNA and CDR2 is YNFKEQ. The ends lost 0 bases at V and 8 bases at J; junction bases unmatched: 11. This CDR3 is CASSQDRNGLAGGGELFF. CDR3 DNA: TGTGCCAGCAGCCAAGACAGAAACGGACTAGCGGGCGGAGGGGAGCTGTTTTTT.

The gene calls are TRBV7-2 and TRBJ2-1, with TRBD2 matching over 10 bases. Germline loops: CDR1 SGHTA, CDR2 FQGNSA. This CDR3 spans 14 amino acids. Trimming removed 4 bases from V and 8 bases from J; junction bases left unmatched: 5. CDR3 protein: CASSSTSGWHEQFF. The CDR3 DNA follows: TGTGCCAGCAGCTCGACTAGCGGGTGGCATGAGCAGTTCTTC.

In DNA form, the CDR3 reads TGTGCCAGCACCCAGGGTGCCGGCTCCTACGAGCAGTACTTC. Its protein product is CASTQGAGSYEQYF. This sequence joins TRBV28 and TRBJ2-7, with D tentatively TRBD1 (5 bases). The CDR3 extends over 14 amino acids. Trimming took off 7 bases at V and 0 bases at J, with 13 bases between the two ends. Germline V CDR1 and CDR2: MDHEN, SYDVKM.

CDR3 sequence: CASSLHLFLGAGELFF. The CDR3 DNA is TGCGCCAGCAGCTTACACTTATTCCTAGGGGCCGGGGAGCTGTTTTTT. The chain employs TRBV4-3 and TRBJ2-2; D might be TRBD1 (5 bases). This CDR3 has 16 residues. The germline V gene has CDR1 LGHNA and CDR2 YSLEER. V lost 5 bases and J 6 bases, leaving 19 bases between the germline ends.

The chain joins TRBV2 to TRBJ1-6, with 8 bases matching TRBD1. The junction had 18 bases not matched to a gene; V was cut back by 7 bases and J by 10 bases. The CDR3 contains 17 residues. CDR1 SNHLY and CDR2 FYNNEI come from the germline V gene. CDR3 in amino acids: CASIIGTGGRGRSPLHF. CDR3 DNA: TGTGCCAGCATAATCGGGACAGGCGGTAGGGGGAGATCACCCCTCCACTTT.

The CDR3 is CAISEIGGGHGYTF. CDR3 DNA: TGTGCCATCAGTGAAATTGGGGGCGGCCATGGCTACACCTTC. This rearrangement joins TRBV10-3 to TRBJ1-2; D perhaps matches TRBD1 (6 bases). Germline CDR1 reads ENHRY; CDR2 reads SYGVKD. Between the trimmed V and J ends, which lost 3 bases and 6 bases, there was a span of 14 bases. This CDR3 has 14 residues.

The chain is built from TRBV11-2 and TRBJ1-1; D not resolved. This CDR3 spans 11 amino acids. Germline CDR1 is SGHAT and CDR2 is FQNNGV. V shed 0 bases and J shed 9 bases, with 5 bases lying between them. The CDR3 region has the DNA TGTGCCAGCAGCTTAGAAACTCAAGCTTTCTTT. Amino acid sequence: CASSLETQAFF.

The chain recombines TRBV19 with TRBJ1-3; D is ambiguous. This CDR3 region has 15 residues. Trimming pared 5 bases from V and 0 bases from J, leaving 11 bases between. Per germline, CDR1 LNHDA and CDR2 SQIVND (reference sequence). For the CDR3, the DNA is TGTGCCAGTAGTCCCTCACCGCGCTCTGGAAACACCATATATTTT. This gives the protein CASSPSPRSGNTIYF.

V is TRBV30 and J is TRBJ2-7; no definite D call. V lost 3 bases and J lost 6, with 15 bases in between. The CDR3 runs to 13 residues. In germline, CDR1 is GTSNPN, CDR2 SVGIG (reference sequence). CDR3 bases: TGTGCCTGGAGCGACTTGACGGTCCGCGAGCAGTACTTC. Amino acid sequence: CAWSDLTVREQYF.

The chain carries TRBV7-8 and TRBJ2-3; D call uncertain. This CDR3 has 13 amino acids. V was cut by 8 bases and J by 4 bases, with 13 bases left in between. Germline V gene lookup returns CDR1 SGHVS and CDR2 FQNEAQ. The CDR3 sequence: CASQASRADTQYF. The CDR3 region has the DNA TGTGCCAGCCAAGCTAGTCGGGCAGATACGCAGTATTTT. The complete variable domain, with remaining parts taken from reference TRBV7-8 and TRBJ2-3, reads GAGVSQSPRYKVAKRGQDVALRCDPISGHVSLFWYQQALGQGPEFLTYFQNEAQLDKSGLPSDRFFAERPEGSVSTLKIQRTQQEDSAVYLCASQASRADTQYFGPGTRLTVL.

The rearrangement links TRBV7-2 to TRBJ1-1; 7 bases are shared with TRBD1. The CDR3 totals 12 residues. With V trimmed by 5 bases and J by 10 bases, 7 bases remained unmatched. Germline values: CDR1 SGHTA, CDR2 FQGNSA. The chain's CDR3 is CASSQRQGGAFF. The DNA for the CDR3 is TGTGCCAGCAGCCAACGACAGGGTGGAGCTTTCTTT.

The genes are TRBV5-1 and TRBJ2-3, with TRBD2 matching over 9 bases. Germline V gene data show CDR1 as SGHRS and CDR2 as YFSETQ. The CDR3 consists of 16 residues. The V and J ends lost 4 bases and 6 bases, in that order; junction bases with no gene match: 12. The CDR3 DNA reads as TGCGCCAGCAGCACCGCGGGCGGGAGGGCCTCGGATACGCAGTATTTT. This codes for CASSTAGGRASDTQYF.

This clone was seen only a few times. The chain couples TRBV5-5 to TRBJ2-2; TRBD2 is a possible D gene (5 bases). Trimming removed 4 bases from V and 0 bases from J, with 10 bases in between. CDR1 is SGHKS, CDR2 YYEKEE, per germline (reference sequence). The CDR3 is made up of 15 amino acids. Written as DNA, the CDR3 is TGTGCCAGCAGCCGGGAACCGACGAACACCGGGGAGCTGTTTTTT. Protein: CASSREPTNTGELFF.